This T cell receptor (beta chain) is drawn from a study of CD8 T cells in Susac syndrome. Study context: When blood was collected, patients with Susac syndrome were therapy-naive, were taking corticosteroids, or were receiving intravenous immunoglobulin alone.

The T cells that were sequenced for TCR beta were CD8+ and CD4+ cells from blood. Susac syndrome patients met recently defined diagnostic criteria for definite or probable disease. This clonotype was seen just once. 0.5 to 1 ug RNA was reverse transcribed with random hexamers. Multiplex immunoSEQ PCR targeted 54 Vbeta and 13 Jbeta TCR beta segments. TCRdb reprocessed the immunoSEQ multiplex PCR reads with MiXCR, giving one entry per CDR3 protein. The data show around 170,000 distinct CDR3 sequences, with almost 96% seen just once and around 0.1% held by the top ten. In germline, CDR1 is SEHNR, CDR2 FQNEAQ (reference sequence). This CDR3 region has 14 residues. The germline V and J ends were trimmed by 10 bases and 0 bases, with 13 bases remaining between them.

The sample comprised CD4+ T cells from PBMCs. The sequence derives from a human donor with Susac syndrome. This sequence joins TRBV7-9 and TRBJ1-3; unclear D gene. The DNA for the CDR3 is TGTGCCACCCGGACCATGTTCTCTGGAAACACCATATATTTT. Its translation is CATRTMFSGNTIYF.